This passage covers 25 T cell receptor beta chains from one sample sequenced in a study of T-cell memory formation after mild COVID-19. One entry per CDR3 protein, called by TCRdb with MiXCR from the 5' RACE reads. The data hold roughly 450,000 distinct CDR3 sequences, with about 20% observed a single time. The sequencing input was PBMCs or a T cell subset sorted from them (not recorded which). Every receptor here comes from a young man who had mild COVID-19 (a few samples of this study predate the infection). Cell type and time point are not known.

There are a few counts of this clonotype. This rearrangement joins TRBV19 to TRBJ1-1; D not certain. V was pared by 3 bases and J by 1 base, with 9 bases between. Germline lookup yields CDR1 LNHDA and CDR2 SQIVND (reference sequence). CDR3 size: 14 residues. CDR3 coding DNA: TGTGCCAGTAGTATTGGGGTCAGGAACACTGAAGCTTTCTTT. Translation gives CASSIGVRNTEAFF.

The J gene is TRBJ2-1, the V gene TRBV4-1; 7 bases line up with TRBD2. Unmatched junction bases numbered 8, after V lost 2 bases and J lost 1 base. This CDR3 has 17 amino acids. Germline values: CDR1 MGHRA, CDR2 YSYEKL. The CDR3, as DNA: TGCGCCAGCAGCCAAAAAGCGGGGCCCGATTCCTACAATGAGCAGTTCTTC. Protein product: CASSQKAGPDSYNEQFF.

This rearrangement joins TRBV30 to TRBJ1-5; D is undetermined. The germline gives CDR1 GTSNPN, CDR2 SVGIG (reference sequence). Trimming removed 0 bases from V and 5 bases from J, with 8 bases in between. This CDR3 region has 13 residues. Here the CDR3 DNA reads TGTGCCTGGAGTGTACGCGGATATCAGCCCCAGCATTTT. Translation gives CAWSVRGYQPQHF.

This chain connects TRBV19 to TRBJ2-5; 11 positions match TRBD1. Per germline, CDR1 LNHDA and CDR2 SQIVND (reference sequence). The junction had 1 base not matched to a gene; V was cut back by 6 bases and J by 4 bases. CDR3 length equals 13 residues. This chain's CDR3 is CASSGQGAETQYF. The DNA for the CDR3 is TGTGCCAGTAGCGGACAGGGGGCAGAGACCCAGTACTTC.

J is TRBJ1-1 and V is TRBV5-1; a weak D match, TRBD1 (5 bases). The germline V gene encodes CDR1 SGHRS and CDR2 YFSETQ. This CDR3 comprises 14 residues. V was pared by 2 bases and J by 4 bases, with 12 bases between. CDR3 region: CASSFSGMSTEAFF. Written as DNA, the CDR3 is TGCGCCAGCAGCTTTTCAGGGATGAGCACTGAAGCTTTCTTT.

The chain couples TRBV5-1 to TRBJ2-7, with 8 nucleotides matching TRBD1. Trimming cost V 4 bases and J 3 bases; bases outside gene matches: 9. The CDR3 sequence is 15 residues long. From germline, CDR1 is SGHRS and CDR2 YFSETQ. CDR3 in amino acids: CASSPRGQEFYEQYF. DNA for the CDR3: TGCGCCAGCAGCCCCAGGGGACAGGAGTTCTACGAGCAGTACTTC.

V is TRBV6-5 and J is TRBJ1-6, with TRBD1 matching over 7 bases. The length of the CDR3 is 15 residues. Germline V CDR1 and CDR2: MNHEY, SVGAGI. Unmatched junction bases numbered 13, after V lost 6 bases and J lost 11 bases. As DNA, the CDR3 is TGTGCCAGCAGCAAGCCGCGACAGGGTCTGGCACCCCTCCACTTT. Amino acid sequence: CASSKPRQGLAPLHF.

The chain is built from TRBV29-1 and TRBJ1-2; a possible D gene is TRBD1 (5 bases). This CDR3 comprises 12 residues. Trimming removed 1 base from V and 7 bases from J, with 10 bases in between. Germline assignment: CDR1 SQVTM and CDR2 ANQGSEA. The CDR3 DNA reads as TGCAGCGTTGAAGGGCGGGACTTTGGCTACACCTTC. Encoded protein: CSVEGRDFGYTF.

The chain employs TRBV6-5 and TRBJ1-1; 9 bases align to TRBD1. From germline, CDR1 is MNHEY and CDR2 SVGAGI. Trimming at V came to 5 bases and at J to 8 bases, leaving 9 bases not matched to a gene. The CDR3 covers 14 residues. The CDR3 coding sequence is TGTGCCAGCAGTATAGGACAGGGGAGGTCGGAAGCTTTCTTT. This gives the protein CASSIGQGRSEAFF.

The chain is built from TRBV4-3 and TRBJ2-5, with 10 bases identical to TRBD1. CDR1 and CDR2 (germline): LGHNA, YSLEER. This CDR3 has 14 amino acids. Trimming removed 0 bases from V and 7 bases from J; junction bases left unmatched: 2. In DNA, the CDR3 is TGCGCCAGCAGCCAAGAGGGACAGGGGCCGACCCAGTACTTC. Translating gives CASSQEGQGPTQYF.

This sequence joins TRBV9 and TRBJ2-2; D is uncertain. CDR1 is SGDLS, CDR2 YYNGEE, per germline. V was pared by 0 bases and J by 5 bases, with 17 bases between. This CDR3 region has 17 residues. The CDR3 DNA reads as TGTGCCAGCAGCGTAGCTCCGCTCGGTGACCCTACCGGGGAGCTGTTTTTT. Its translation: CASSVAPLGDPTGELFF.

A few counts support this clonotype. This chain uses TRBV3-1 with TRBJ2-2; the D is unclear. CDR3 length: 13 amino acids. Germline V gene sequence: CDR1 LGHDT, CDR2 YNNKEL (reference sequence). The germline V and J ends were trimmed by 1 base and 5 bases, with 5 bases remaining between them. CDR3 coding DNA: TGTGCCAGCAGCCAAGTGGAAACCGGGGAGCTGTTTTTT. It yields the protein CASSQVETGELFF.

This clonotype was counted a few times. V and J are TRBV7-2 and TRBJ2-7; 9 bases fit TRBD2. From germline, CDR1 is SGHTA and CDR2 FQGNSA. J gave up 2 bases and V 5 bases, and 4 bases lay outside the gene matches. CDR3 size: 14 residues. CDR3 in amino acids: CASSKTSGAYEQYV. The CDR3 coding sequence is TGTGCCAGCAGCAAGACTAGCGGCGCCTACGAGCAGTACGTC.

This clonotype was observed a single time. The chain is built from TRBV2 and TRBJ2-1, with D perhaps given as TRBD1 or TRBD2 (5 bases each). V shed 5 bases and J shed 15 bases, with 17 bases lying between them. CDR1 is SNHLY and CDR2 is FYNNEI in the germline V gene. The CDR3 is made up of 12 amino acids. CDR3 DNA: TGTGCCAGCAGTACCGGGGCCCACTCTCGGTTCTTC. It specifies CASSTGAHSRFF. Together with reference TRBV2 and TRBJ2-1, the CDR3 gives the full variable domain: EPEVTQTPSHQVTQMGQEVILRCVPISNHLYFYWYRQILGQKVEFLVSFYNNEISEKSEIFDDQFSVERPDGSNFTLKIRSTKLEDSAMYFCASSTGAHSRFFGPGTRLTVL.

This clonotype showed up many times. The gene calls are TRBV29-1 and TRBJ1-1, with D unclear. In germline, CDR1 is SQVTM, CDR2 ANQGSEA. Trimming took off 4 bases at V and 0 bases at J, with 6 bases between the two ends. The CDR3 runs 12 residues. In DNA, the CDR3 is TGCAGCGTTGCCAGGATGAACACTGAAGCTTTCTTT. Translated: CSVARMNTEAFF.

V usage is TRBV7-2 and J usage is TRBJ1-2; the match to TRBD1 covers 8 bases. Germline assignment: CDR1 SGHTA and CDR2 FQGNSA. V was pared by 1 base and J by 4 bases, with 8 bases of the junction left unmatched. This CDR3 spans 16 amino acids. The CDR3 loop reads CASSLGGTGEPYGYTF. The CDR3 DNA follows: TGTGCCAGCAGCTTAGGTGGGACAGGAGAGCCCTATGGCTACACCTTC. The full variable domain, completed using reference TRBV7-2 and TRBJ1-2, is GAGVSQSPSNKVTEKGKDVELRCDPISGHTALYWYRQSLGQGLEFLIYFQGNSAPDKSGLPSDRFSAERTGGSVSTLTIQRTQQEDSAVYLCASSLGGTGEPYGYTFGSGTRLTVV.

The chain uses TRBV9 and TRBJ2-1; D is undetermined. The CDR3 length is 13 residues. CDR1 and CDR2 from the germline V gene are SGDLS and YYNGEE. Trimming took 0 bases from V and 7 from J, leaving 8 bases between them. The DNA for the CDR3 is TGTGCCAGCAGCGTAGTCGAGGAGAATGAGCAGTTCTTC. It specifies CASSVVEENEQFF.

This clonotype has a single count. The rearrangement joins TRBV5-4 to TRBJ2-7; D unresolved. V lost 4 bases to trimming and J lost 2 bases, with 10 bases between them. CDR1 SGHNT and CDR2 YYREEE come from the germline V gene (reference sequence). The CDR3 is made up of 13 amino acids. The CDR3, as DNA: TGTGCCAGCAGCGCGGAAACGGCCTACGAGCAGTACTTC. This codes for CASSAETAYEQYF.

This clonotype was counted between two and nine times. The chain combines TRBV12-3 or TRBV12-4 with TRBJ1-6; 8 nucleotides align to TRBD1. Germline trimming cut 0 bases from V and 7 bases from J; bases unmatched to any gene: 2. The CDR3 has 15 amino acids. CDR3 protein: CASSLADRGNSPLHF. As DNA, the CDR3 is TGTGCCAGCAGTTTAGCCGACAGGGGAAATTCACCCCTCCACTTT.

CDR3 in DNA: TGTGCCAGCAGCTTATTATCTCAGCTAGAAGCTTTCTTT. As protein: CASSLLSQLEAFF. The chain is built from TRBV7-9 and TRBJ1-1, with no clear D. The germline V and J ends were trimmed by 2 bases and 8 bases, with 12 bases remaining between them. The germline CDR1 and CDR2 sequences are SEHNR and FQNEAQ (reference sequence). The CDR3 extends over 13 amino acids.

DNA for the CDR3: TGTGCCAGCAGCCTAGCGGGGGGAACTTCGCGGGAGACCCAGTACTTC. The encoded protein is CASSLAGGTSRETQYF. The rearrangement links TRBV5-4 to TRBJ2-5, with 11 bases matching TRBD2. CDR3 size: 16 residues. Trimming took 4 bases from V and 5 from J; bases not matched to a gene: 10. CDR1 and CDR2 from the germline V gene are SGHNT and YYREEE (reference sequence). Variable domain in full (rest from reference TRBV5-4 and TRBJ2-5): ETGVTQSPTHLIKTRGQQVTLRCSSQSGHNTVSWYQQALGQGPQFIFQYYREEENGRGNFPPRFSGLQFPNYSSELNVNALELDDSALYLCASSLAGGTSRETQYFGPGTRLLVL.

This sequence joins TRBV6-5 and TRBJ2-2; D is uncertain. CDR3 length: 15 residues. The germline V gene has CDR1 MNHEY and CDR2 SVGAGI. V lost 2 bases and J 5 bases, leaving 12 bases between the germline ends. The CDR3 reads CASSYRPLGTGELFF. The CDR3, as DNA: TGTGCCAGCAGTTACCGACCCCTGGGGACCGGGGAGCTGTTTTTT.

The chain combines TRBV29-1 with TRBJ2-1, with TRBD2 identical over 8 bases. Trimming at V came to 2 bases and at J to 15 bases, leaving 3 bases not matched to a gene. The CDR3 covers 10 residues. Looked up from germline, CDR1 is SQVTM and CDR2 is ANQGSEA. The CDR3 DNA reads TGCAGCGTTGAATCGGGGGGGAGGTTCTTC. Translated, it gives CSVESGGRFF.

This chain connects TRBV7-2 to TRBJ2-5; perhaps D is TRBD1 or TRBD2 (5 bases each). Trimming left V 7 bases short and J 1 base short, with 13 bases between. The CDR3 runs 14 residues. Germline V gene sequence: CDR1 SGHTA, CDR2 FQGNSA. The CDR3 DNA follows: TGTGCCAGCAACCGGGGCTCCACCCAAGAGACCCAGTACTTC. Protein: CASNRGSTQETQYF.

This clonotype has more than one count but fewer than ten. The chain is built from TRBV7-2 and TRBJ2-7; D unclear. The germline V and J ends were trimmed by 4 bases and 2 bases, with 15 bases remaining between them. The germline V gene has CDR1 SGHTA and CDR2 FQGNSA. The CDR3 has 15 residues. The CDR3 bases are TGTGCCAGCAGCTCCTCCCAGGTCGGAACCTACGAGCAGTACTTC. Its translation is CASSSSQVGTYEQYF.